Listed here are 4 T cell receptor beta chains from one sample, sequenced in a study of cytomegalovirus exposure and HLA in healthy donors. Assay used: immunoSEQ multiplex PCR; TCRdb lists only in-frame clones, some missing. The data show some 170,000 clones, with more than 75% seen just once and approximately 1.5% held by the top ten. Sample: PBMCs. These receptors came from a woman in her twenties or thirties in good health and CMV-seronegative.

V usage is TRBV6-1 and J usage is TRBJ1-2; D possibly corresponds to TRBD1 (5 bases). Germline values: CDR1 MNHNS, CDR2 SASEGT. CDR3 length equals 12 residues. V was shortened by 2 bases and J by 11 bases, with 12 bases between the two germline ends. CDR3 region: CASSEPLWTYTF. In DNA form, the CDR3 reads TGTGCCAGCAGTGAACCGCTGTGGACATACACCTTC.

The chain joins TRBV5-6 to TRBJ2-3; 11 nucleotides line up with TRBD2. Germline-derived CDR1 and CDR2 are SGHDT and YYEEEE. Trimming cost V 0 bases and J 3 bases; bases outside gene matches: 3. The CDR3 loop spans 16 amino acids. CDR3 nucleotide sequence: TGTGCCAGCAGCTTGGCGGGACTAGCGGCGACAGATACGCAGTATTTT. It is translated as CASSLAGLAATDTQYF.

In DNA form, the CDR3 reads TGTGCCAGCAGTCCACCCCAGGTACCGAACACTGAAGCTTTCTTT. Its translation: CASSPPQVPNTEAFF. The V gene is TRBV5-4, the J gene TRBJ1-1; no definite D call. The V gene's germline CDR1 is SGHNT and CDR2 YYREEE (reference sequence). This CDR3 spans 15 amino acids. V dropped 5 bases and J dropped 1 base, with 15 bases sitting between them.

This chain links TRBV27 with TRBJ2-3; possibly TRBD2 for D (5 bases). Trimming cost V 3 bases and J 6 bases, with 10 bases left between them. The length of the CDR3 is 13 residues. Germline V gene sequence: CDR1 MNHEY, CDR2 SMNVEV (reference sequence). The CDR3 is CASSFRETDTQYF. Here the CDR3 DNA reads TGTGCCAGCAGTTTTCGGGAAACGGATACGCAGTATTTT.